The rows below give T cell receptor beta chains drawn from one sample of a study of CD4+ T cells in melanoma. Assay: immunoSEQ multiplex PCR; the TCRdb copy retains only in-frame clones and omits some. Among some 13,000 clones listed, 65% to 80% were seen once. Sequencing was carried out using cells from a culture (not recorded whether cultured in vitro). Receptors originate from a human donor with melanoma. Both conserved end residues are part of each CDR3. A D gene is named only where the DNA matches it firmly. The size of a clone is reported for some rows only, either as once, few or many, or as a class for expanded clones.

J | V | size | D | CDR3 | DNA
TRBJ1-1 | TRBV6-5 | - | - | CASRKPGLIAEAFF | TGTGCCAGCAGAAAGCCGGGACTGATAGCTGAAGCTTTCTTT
TRBJ2-4 | TRBV6-1 | - | TRBD1 | CASSEAGGPDIQYF | TGTGCCAGCAGTGAAGCAGGGGGCCCAGACATTCAGTACTTC
TRBJ1-1 | TRBV18 | - | - | CASSPWGITGNTEAFF | TGTGCCAGCTCACCTTGGGGGATTACAGGCAACACTGAAGCTTTCTTT
TRBJ1-5 | TRBV19 | few | TRBD1 | CASSTDNRGGQPQHF | TGTGCCAGTAGTACCGATAACAGGGGCGGTCAGCCCCAGCATTTT
TRBJ2-1 | TRBV15 | - | - | CATSRYRYGGDEQFF | TGTGCCACCAGCAGATACCGATACGGGGGAGATGAGCAGTTCTTC
TRBJ2-7 | TRBV18 | - | - | CASSLPGGDEQYF | TGTGCCAGCTCACTCCCCGGAGGGGACGAGCAGTACTTC
TRBJ2-7 | TRBV18 | - | TRBD1 | CASSLGQGGHYEQYF | TGTGCCAGCTCACTGGGACAGGGGGGACACTACGAGCAGTACTTC
TRBJ2-7 | TRBV5-6 | - | - | CASSLLVPASPLDEQYF | TGTGCCAGCAGCTTGTTGGTACCGGCTAGCCCGCTCGACGAGCAGTACTTC
TRBJ2-7 | TRBV6-5 | once | TRBD1 | CASSLDRDHEQYF | TGTGCCAGCAGTTTAGACAGGGACCACGAGCAGTACTTC
TRBJ1-1 | TRBV11-2 | - | - | CASSLVFQMNTEAFF | TGTGCCAGCAGCTTAGTCTTCCAGATGAACACTGAAGCTTTCTTT
TRBJ1-5 | TRBV2 | few | - | CASSDGPGPQHF | TGTGCCAGCAGTGATGGGCCCGGGCCCCAGCATTTT
TRBJ2-3 | TRBV7-8 | - | - | CASSLTTLTSLFDF | TGTGCCAGCAGCTTAACGACCTTAACCTCCCTTTTCGATTTT
TRBJ2-4 | TRBV7-9 | - | TRBD1 | CASSRDSVDIQYF | TGTGCCAGCAGCCGGGACAGCGTTGACATTCAGTACTTC
TRBJ1-1 | TRBV14 | - | TRBD1 | CASSQALLRQGETFF | TGTGCCAGCAGCCAAGCCCTACTTAGACAGGGCGAGACTTTCTTT
TRBJ2-3 | TRBV21-1 | - | - | CASFLLGLAGNTDTQYF | TGTGCCAGCTTCCTCTTGGGGCTAGCGGGGAACACAGATACGCAGTATTTT
TRBJ1-2 | TRBV2 | few | - | CASKAGEASGYTF | TGTGCCAGCAAGGCAGGGGAGGCGAGTGGCTACACCTTC